A single sample is the source of the 30 T cell receptor beta chains below, sequenced in a study of shared clonotypes between healthy human individuals. Naive CD8 cells lacked CD45RO, underwent positive selection for CCR7 and left out terminally differentiated effector memory CD45RA+ cells. Method: immunoSEQ multiplex PCR; TCRdb's copy keeps in-frame clones and lacks some. The sample holds about 2.1 million clones; 85% to 95% are singletons and the top ten take under 2%. The sample comprised naive CD8+ T cells from PBMCs. Every receptor here comes from a man younger than 35 in good health. Some clones in this sample may be carry-over from other donors' samples.

The chain couples TRBV11-1 to TRBJ1-4, with a possible D match to TRBD1 (5 bases). The CDR3 totals 15 residues. Germline CDR1 reads SGHAT; CDR2 reads FQDESV (reference sequence). Trimming removed 3 bases from V and 8 bases from J, with 16 bases in between. This CDR3 is CASSFIGASGEKLFF. As DNA, the CDR3 is TGTGCCAGCAGCTTTATAGGGGCCTCCGGAGAAAAACTGTTTTTT. The full variable domain, completed using reference TRBV11-1 and TRBJ1-4, is EAEVAQSPRYKITEKSQAVAFWCDPISGHATLYWYRQILGQGPELLVQFQDESVVDDSQLPKDRFSAERLKGVDSTLKIQPAELGDSAMYLCASSFIGASGEKLFFGSGTQLSVL.

V usage is TRBV27 and J usage is TRBJ2-7; TRBD1 matches 7 bases. After removal of 5 bases from V and 6 bases from J, the junction contained 10 bases not matched to a gene. The germline V gene has CDR1 MNHEY and CDR2 SMNVEV (reference sequence). The CDR3 has 14 amino acids. The CDR3 sequence is CASSVRDSLFEQYF. CDR3 in DNA: TGTGCCAGCAGTGTCCGGGACAGCCTCTTCGAGCAGTACTTC.

V usage is TRBV5-1 and J usage is TRBJ2-7; TRBD2 is a possible D gene (5 bases). The germline gives CDR1 SGHRS, CDR2 YFSETQ. The CDR3 is 13 amino acids. V was trimmed by 4 bases and J by 5 bases, leaving 13 bases between them. The CDR3, as DNA: TGCGCCAGCAGCCGACTACGAGGGAACGAGCAGTACTTC. This encodes CASSRLRGNEQYF.

The V gene is TRBV13, the J gene TRBJ1-1; the D gene is possibly TRBD1 (5 bases). Trimming stripped 6 bases from V and 6 bases from J, with 14 bases between. CDR3 length: 13 residues. CDR1 is PRHDT and CDR2 is FYEKMQ in the germline V gene (reference sequence). The chain's CDR3 is CASSPGTPAEAFF. DNA for the CDR3: TGTGCCAGCAGTCCTGGGACGCCAGCTGAAGCTTTCTTT.

The chain uses TRBV7-9 and TRBJ2-5; 16 bases fit TRBD2. V lost 6 bases to trimming and J lost 3 bases; unmatched junction nucleotides: 10. CDR1 and CDR2 from the germline V gene are SEHNR and FQNEAQ (reference sequence). The CDR3 sequence is 18 residues long. The CDR3 DNA reads TGTGCCAGCAGATTACCCCCGGGACTAGCGGGAGGGGAAGAGACCCAGTACTTC. Its translation: CASRLPPGLAGGEETQYF.

The rearrangement joins TRBV13 to TRBJ1-1; D not resolved. V lost 8 bases, J lost 6 bases, and 16 bases lay in between. CDR1 and CDR2 from the germline V gene are PRHDT and FYEKMQ (reference sequence). The CDR3 runs 13 residues. The DNA for the CDR3 is TGTGCCAGCGGAGCCTCGGACTATTCTGAAGCTTTCTTT. Protein product: CASGASDYSEAFF.

This sequence joins TRBV7-6 and TRBJ2-3; unclear D gene. V gave up 2 bases and J gave up 4 bases, with 4 bases separating them. The CDR3 is made up of 12 amino acids. CDR1 and CDR2 (germline): SGHVS, FNYEAQ. CDR3 nucleotide sequence: TGTGCCAGCAGCTTAATCTCAGATACGCAGTATTTT. Amino acids: CASSLISDTQYF.

This sequence joins TRBV10-3 and TRBJ2-7; D possibly uses TRBD1 or TRBD2 (6 bases each). Trimming removed 3 bases from V and 3 bases from J, with 12 bases in between. The CDR3 is 14 amino acids. Germline CDR1 and CDR2: ENHRY and SYGVKD. The CDR3 sequence is CAISDLGGRYEQYF. CDR3 DNA sequence: TGTGCCATCAGTGATCTAGGGGGGCGCTACGAGCAGTACTTC.

With regard to this clone: Other nucleotide sequences in the sample specify the same CDR3. This chain connects TRBV11-2 to TRBJ2-1, with unresolved D. This CDR3 spans 10 amino acids. The V end was cut by 3 bases, the J end by 10 bases, with 4 bases between. Germline CDR1 is SGHAT and CDR2 is FQNNGV. The CDR3 DNA reads as TGTGCCAGCAGCTTGAACGAGCAGTTCTTC. Its translation: CASSLNEQFF. Using reference TRBV11-2 and TRBJ2-1 for the parts outside the CDR3, the full variable domain is EAGVAQSPRYKIIEKRQSVAFWCNPISGHATLYWYQQILGQGPKLLIQFQNNGVVDDSQLPKDRFSAERLKGVDSTLKIQPAKLEDSAVYLCASSLNEQFFGPGTRLTVL.

V and J are TRBV11-2 and TRBJ1-2; D not certain. CDR1 SGHAT and CDR2 FQNNGV come from the germline V gene. This CDR3 region has 14 residues. The V end lost 5 bases, the J end lost 3 bases, and 13 bases lay between the germline ends. The CDR3 reads CASSQTGGYYGYTF. The CDR3 nucleotides are TGTGCCAGCAGCCAAACCGGAGGATACTATGGCTACACCTTC.

V is TRBV4-2 and J is TRBJ2-2; tentatively, D is TRBD2 (7 bases). Germline V gives CDR1 LGHNA, CDR2 YNFKEQ. The CDR3 runs 16 residues. The V end was cut by 4 bases, the J end by 3 bases, with 15 bases between. In DNA, the CDR3 is TGTGCCAGCAGCCCAGGGGAGGGGCGCTACACCGGGGAGCTGTTTTTT. It specifies CASSPGEGRYTGELFF.

The rearrangement links TRBV19 to TRBJ2-1; D perhaps matches TRBD2 (6 bases). V lost 4 bases, J lost 4 bases, and 11 bases lay in between. This CDR3 is 14 amino acids long. Germline V gene lookup returns CDR1 LNHDA and CDR2 SQIVND (reference sequence). DNA for the CDR3: TGTGCCAGTAGTAAAACGACTAGATACAATGAGCAGTTCTTC. Amino acids: CASSKTTRYNEQFF. Full variable domain (remainder filled in from reference TRBV19 and TRBJ2-1): DGGITQSPKYLFRKEGQNVTLSCEQNLNHDAMYWYRQDPGQGLRLIYYSQIVNDFQKGDIAEGYSVSREKKESFPLTVTSAQKNPTAFYLCASSKTTRYNEQFFGPGTRLTVL.

J is TRBJ1-1 and V is TRBV4-3; D gene unclear. CDR3 length equals 15 residues. Germline V gene lookup returns CDR1 LGHNA and CDR2 YSLEER. V lost 3 bases and J 1 base, leaving 12 bases between the germline ends. CDR3: CASSQLPPGNTEAFF. For the CDR3, the DNA is TGCGCCAGCAGCCAGTTACCCCCAGGGAACACTGAAGCTTTCTTT.

This chain uses TRBV28 with TRBJ1-4; no reliable D call. The length of the CDR3 is 19 residues. V lost 8 bases and J lost 2, with 27 bases in between. Germline V lookup: CDR1 MDHEN, CDR2 SYDVKM. CDR3 amino acids: CASGTSPWGFLGTNEKLFF. CDR3 bases: TGTGCCAGCGGAACCTCCCCGTGGGGTTTTCTAGGGACTAATGAAAAACTGTTTTTT.

The chain links TRBV27 to TRBJ2-2; TRBD2 agrees at 9 bases. This CDR3 contains 14 residues. Germline values: CDR1 MNHEY, CDR2 SMNVEV (reference sequence). The V and J ends lost 8 bases and 7 bases, in that order; junction bases with no gene match: 8. CDR3: CASAREGFDGELFF. CDR3 nucleotides: TGTGCCAGCGCGCGGGAGGGTTTCGACGGGGAGCTGTTTTTT.

J is TRBJ2-5 and V is TRBV15; no reliable D call. The CDR3 extends over 14 amino acids. With 5 bases removed from V and 5 bases from J, the gap between germline ends came to 15 bases. Germline CDR1 LNHNV, CDR2 YYDKDF (reference sequence). For the CDR3, the DNA is TGTGCCACCAGCGATCGTGGAATTTGGGAGACCCAGTACTTC. It codes for CATSDRGIWETQYF. The complete variable domain, with remaining parts taken from reference TRBV15 and TRBJ2-5, reads DAMVIQNPRYQVTQFGKPVTLSCSQTLNHNVMYWYQQKSSQAPKLLFHYYDKDFNNEADTPDNFQSRRPNTSFCFLDIRSPGLGDTAMYLCATSDRGIWETQYFGPGTRLLVL.

This clone appeared a single time. The gene calls are TRBV6-5 and TRBJ1-2; 8 nucleotides agree with TRBD1. There are 16 residues in the CDR3. Trimming at V came to 2 bases and at J to 6 bases, leaving 11 bases not matched to a gene. The germline gives CDR1 MNHEY, CDR2 SVGAGI. The chain's CDR3 is CASSYLKSETGDGYTF. As DNA, the CDR3 is TGTGCCAGCAGTTACCTGAAATCCGAGACAGGGGATGGCTACACCTTC.

The genes are TRBV5-1 and TRBJ2-1, with D possibly being TRBD2 (6 bases). The germline CDR1 and CDR2 sequences are SGHRS and YFSETQ. There are 13 residues in the CDR3. Trimming took off 9 bases at V and 14 bases at J, with 24 bases between the two ends. The chain's CDR3 is CATQEKGGALEFF. The CDR3, as DNA: TGCGCCACCCAAGAAAAAGGAGGGGCTTTGGAGTTCTTC.

This chain uses TRBV28 with TRBJ1-1; D unresolved. The V end lost 5 bases, the J end lost 5 bases, and 15 bases lay between the germline ends. The CDR3 covers 14 residues. In germline, CDR1 is MDHEN, CDR2 SYDVKM. This CDR3 reads CASSPSGEATEAFF. Here the CDR3 DNA reads TGTGCCAGCAGTCCCTCTGGGGAGGCTACTGAAGCTTTCTTT.

The V call is TRBV6-1, the J call TRBJ1-1; possible D gene TRBD1, 5 bases. The CDR3 runs to 14 residues. Germline values: CDR1 MNHNS, CDR2 SASEGT. V was trimmed by 10 bases and J by 0 bases, leaving 15 bases between them. DNA for the CDR3: TGTGCCACCACAGGTGCAGGGATGAACACTGAAGCTTTCTTT. Its protein product is CATTGAGMNTEAFF.

Concerning this clone itself: Other DNA sequences in the sample encode the same CDR3. The J gene is TRBJ2-5, the V gene TRBV29-1; D unclear. Germline CDR1 and CDR2: SQVTM and ANQGSEA. V dropped 7 bases and J dropped 1 base, with 7 bases sitting between them. CDR3 length equals 11 residues. CDR3 in amino acids: CSGVSQETQYF. CDR3 bases: TGCAGCGGGGTGTCCCAAGAGACCCAGTACTTC.

V is TRBV11-2 and J is TRBJ2-7, with D tentatively TRBD1 (5 bases). The V gene's germline CDR1 is SGHAT and CDR2 FQNNGV. V was shortened by 1 base and J by 5 bases, with 9 bases between the two germline ends. The CDR3 totals 13 residues. The CDR3 DNA reads TGTGCCAGCAGCTTAGGGCAGGGCCACGAGCAGTACTTC. This codes for CASSLGQGHEQYF.

The rearrangement links TRBV25-1 to TRBJ2-2; a possible D gene is TRBD2 (6 bases). The V gene's germline CDR1 is MGHDK and CDR2 SYGVNS. The V end lost 4 bases, the J end lost 3 bases, and 12 bases lay between the germline ends. The CDR3 length is 15 residues. As DNA, the CDR3 is TGTGCCAGCAGTGTGTGGGGCGGGGACACCGGGGAGCTGTTTTTT. It translates to CASSVWGGDTGELFF.

The rearrangement uses TRBV7-9 and TRBJ1-4; a possible D gene is TRBD1 (5 bases). Trimming stripped 7 bases from V and 8 bases from J, with 17 bases between. The CDR3 is 14 residues long. Germline V gene sequence: CDR1 SEHNR, CDR2 FQNEAQ (reference sequence). The CDR3 region has the DNA TGTGCCAGCACTCCGGGGGGAAGACGGGAAAAACTGTTTTTT. Translation gives CASTPGGRREKLFF.

The chain has TRBV5-4 and TRBJ2-7; D unclear. The CDR3 has 16 amino acids. The V end was cut by 3 bases, the J end by 4 bases, with 20 bases between. Germline V gene sequence: CDR1 SGHNT, CDR2 YYREEE (reference sequence). CDR3 sequence reads: CASSSTPPEGVYEQYF. The CDR3 nucleotides read TGTGCCAGCAGCTCTACGCCACCCGAAGGAGTATACGAGCAGTACTTC. Using reference TRBV5-4 and TRBJ2-7 for the parts outside the CDR3, the full variable domain is ETGVTQSPTHLIKTRGQQVTLRCSSQSGHNTVSWYQQALGQGPQFIFQYYREEENGRGNFPPRFSGLQFPNYSSELNVNALELDDSALYLCASSSTPPEGVYEQYFGPGTRLTVT.

The chain couples TRBV6-5 to TRBJ2-7, with TRBD1 identical over 8 bases. J gave up 6 bases and V 0 bases, and 7 bases lay outside the gene matches. This CDR3 comprises 15 residues. Germline lookup yields CDR1 MNHEY and CDR2 SVGAGI. CDR3 nucleotides: TGTGCCAGCAGTTACTCGACCGGACAGGGAGCCGAGCAGTACTTC. Its protein product is CASSYSTGQGAEQYF.

The chain uses TRBV4-3 and TRBJ2-3, with D uncertain. Germline assignment: CDR1 LGHNA and CDR2 YSLEER. The CDR3 is made up of 12 amino acids. Trimming took off 5 bases at V and 4 bases at J, with 7 bases between the two ends. The CDR3 is CASSNRPDTQYF. The CDR3 nucleotides read TGCGCCAGCAGCAATAGGCCAGATACGCAGTATTTT.

With respect to this clone: A junction end diverges from the germline sequence, so it may reflect a read error. The chain carries TRBV2 and TRBJ2-1; D unclear. The CDR3 spans 14 residues. Per the germline V gene, CDR1 is SNHLY and CDR2 is FYNNEI. The CDR3 sequence: CASREERPYNEQFF. The CDR3, as DNA: TGTGCCAGCAGGGAAGAGAGGCCCTACAATGAGCAGTTCTTC.

The rearrangement links TRBV6-6 to TRBJ1-2; no firm D call. Germline V gene sequence: CDR1 MNHNY, CDR2 SVGAGI (reference sequence). The CDR3 extends over 13 amino acids. V lost 0 bases and J lost 2, with 4 bases in between. CDR3 sequence reads: CASSYSPNYGYTF. The CDR3 coding sequence is TGTGCCAGCAGTTACTCTCCCAACTATGGCTACACCTTC.

The CDR3 DNA follows: TGTGCCAGCAGTTACGTGAGACTAGAATCTGCAGATACGCAGTATTTT. This gives the protein CASSYVRLESADTQYF. This chain connects TRBV6-6 to TRBJ2-3; weak D call: TRBD2 (6 bases). Germline lookup yields CDR1 MNHNY and CDR2 SVGAGI (reference sequence). This CDR3 spans 16 amino acids. The V and J ends lost 2 bases and 4 bases respectively, with 16 bases between them.